This T cell receptor (beta chain) derives from a study of blood T cells in healthy people across ages (dated by TCRdb to between 2015 and 2017). Study-wide context: In model experiments, template switching captured roughly one uniquely barcoded TCR beta cDNA molecule for every two T cells. To track age-related changes in TCR beta repertoire diversity, the study relied on deep sequencing normalized with unique cDNA molecular identifiers. The donors were split into four age groups: young (average 16 years), middle-aged (roughly 42), aged (more than 55) and long-lived (82). To avoid experimental bias, donors of different ages were distributed randomly across sequencing lanes. Two additional independent replicas of 1 million unique cDNA reads from the same blood draw were analyzed for two donors (one aged 18 to 30 and one aged 80 or older). What the research found in general, with its limitations: Total diversity estimates from one million sequenced T cells were considered lower bounds and underestimates. Compared with the aged group, more naive CD4+ T cells, fewer expanded clones and increased TCR diversity were shown by the long-lived group, suggesting age selection. A strong correlation was found between observed TCR beta diversity and the percentage of naive T cells measured by flow cytometry. Bulk unsorted PBMC profiling prevented conclusive comparison of naive and antigen-experienced compartments. As age increased, observed TCR beta diversity per million T cells dropped in a roughly linear way, and a significant reduction was already evident by age 40. The CMV infection status of donors was not known, potentially confounding age-related changes in expanded clonotypes.

Spanning cysteine to phenylalanine, the CDR3 consists of 15 amino acids. The CDR3 DNA has 45 bases and is translated from base 1. The germline V gene sets CDR1 to LGHNA and CDR2 to YNFKEQ. With respect to this clonotype: It lacks a known antigen. The input lacks base qualities; no much larger clone sits a single base away.

The donors were some 39 Caucasian individuals from Russia, aged 6 to 90 years, who were systemically healthy. Each donor gave roughly 9 milliliters of peripheral blood, drawn into EDTA-treated Vacutainer tubes. PBMCs were isolated by Ficoll-Paque density-gradient centrifugation, with at least 7 million obtained per sample. Trizol reagent was used to extract total RNA from the PBMCs, yielding at least 5 micrograms per sample. The percentages of naive CD45RAhigh/CD27high T cells were determined by flow cytometry on a PBMC aliquot from every donor. Receptor amplification or capture employed 5' RACE. Sequencing instrument: Illumina HiSeq 2500. A second about 7 to 11 cycle PCR used a sample-barcoded 5' primer and a J-beta primer mix. A template-switch 5' adaptor carrying 12 random nucleotides introduced a unique molecular identifier onto each TCR beta cDNA molecule. Each sample yielded at least 3 million CDR3-containing paired-end reads. First-strand cDNA was synthesized from all RNA with the Mint cDNA synthesis kit, primed by a TRBC-specific oligonucleotide. After uracil-DNA glycosylase treatment, a first 18-cycle PCR used universal primers M1SS and BC2_uni_R on all cDNA. In the paper's pipeline: Each sample was normalized by randomly selecting 1 million high-quality reads, each carrying a distinct molecular identifier. Reads sharing molecular identifiers were discarded rather than binned into consensus sequences. CDR3 identification, clonotype clustering and error correction used MiTCR with a Q25 quality threshold and the strictest error-elimination algorithm. A nonparametric unseen species model with Euler transformation was used to estimate lower-bound total TCR beta diversity. In-frame beta chains were kept once TCRdb had trimmed the public reads at Q25 with fastp and called clones with MiXCR. Identical CDR3 protein sequences are pooled into one entry, listed with their most common genes and DNA. Here the V and J calls rest on TCRdb's processing, not on the authors' analysis. The sample table lists around 850,000 distinct CDR3 sequences, around 36% of them with a count of one. 10% to 15% of the sample goes to the ten largest clones.

Specimen: blood. The rearranged segments are TRBV4-2 and TRBJ2-7, with TRBD2 matching 10 junction bases. The DNA end lines up better with TRBJ2-5; the J call may be wrong. This TCR derives from a young man in good health. The nucleotides read TGTGCCAGCAGGGCTAGCGGGAGTCAGGGAGAGACCCAGTACTTC. It translates as CASRASGSQGETQYF.